A single sample gave rise to the 27 T cell receptor beta chains below, sequenced in a study of TIL therapy for anti-PD-1-resistant metastatic lung cancer. The libraries were made with immunoSEQ v3. The assay was immunoSEQ multiplex PCR, and TCRdb's table has in-frame clones only and misses some. The sample records some 57,000 clones, around 90% being singletons. Indicated time point: pre-treatment sample, taken before nivolumab and TIL therapy. The source was blood, collected at baseline. The receptors stem from a person aged 30 to 80 with non-small cell lung cancer.

V usage is TRBV20-1 and J usage is TRBJ1-1; D unclear. CDR1 and CDR2 (germline): DFQATT, SNEGSKA (reference sequence). The CDR3 is 10 amino acids. Trimming removed 6 bases from V and 7 bases from J, with 9 bases in between. This chain's CDR3 is CSAVQYEAFF. The DNA for the CDR3 is TGCAGTGCAGTACAGTATGAAGCTTTCTTT.

The chain employs TRBV6-5 and TRBJ2-3; 7 bases fit TRBD1. The CDR3 length is 15 residues. Germline CDR1 reads MNHEY; CDR2 reads SVGAGI. V lost 5 bases to trimming and J lost 4 bases; unmatched junction nucleotides: 9. The CDR3 bases are TGTGCCAGCAGTCCCTGGGACAGCCAAGCAGATACGCAGTATTTT. It yields the protein CASSPWDSQADTQYF.

In DNA, the CDR3 is TGTGCCAGCAGCAAAGCGACCGGGACAGGGGCTTCACCCCTCCACTTT. This translates into CASSKATGTGASPLHF. This chain joins TRBV5-8 and TRBJ1-6; TRBD1 aligns across 10 bases. J was trimmed by 9 bases and V by 4 bases; bases with no gene match: 10. This CDR3 has 16 residues. CDR1 and CDR2 from the germline V gene are SGHTS and YDEGEE.

The rearrangement links TRBV6-5 to TRBJ1-2; 7 bases map to TRBD1. Trimming removed 7 bases from V and 6 bases from J; junction bases left unmatched: 8. The germline CDR1 and CDR2 sequences are MNHEY and SVGAGI. The CDR3 consists of 13 residues. CDR3 DNA: TGTGCCAGCACCCGACAGGGACGGCATGGCTACACCTTC. This gives the protein CASTRQGRHGYTF.

The chain links TRBV6-1 to TRBJ2-7; D uncertain. V was shortened by 1 base and J by 0 bases, with 13 bases between the two germline ends. CDR1 is MNHNS and CDR2 is SASEGT in the germline V gene. The CDR3 spans 16 residues. In DNA form, the CDR3 reads TGTGCCAGCAGTGAAGTGGAGAGACGTGGCTCCTACGAGCAGTACTTC. Protein product: CASSEVERRGSYEQYF.

The J gene is TRBJ2-5, the V gene TRBV7-3; weak D call: TRBD1 (6 bases). V lost 2 bases and J lost 5, with 9 bases in between. Germline CDR1 and CDR2: SGHTA and FQGTGA. The length of the CDR3 is 13 residues. This CDR3 is CASSLGGLETQYF. CDR3 nucleotides: TGTGCCAGCAGCTTAGGGGGCCTGGAGACCCAGTACTTC.

V usage is TRBV3-1 (or the pseudogene TRBV3-2) and J usage is TRBJ2-2; D possibly matches TRBD1 or TRBD2 (5 bases each). The CDR3 runs to 14 residues. The V gene's germline CDR1 is LGHDT and CDR2 YNNKEL (reference sequence). V dropped 3 bases and J dropped 6 bases, with 11 bases sitting between them. CDR3 amino acids: CASSHRPGPGELFF. The CDR3 bases are TGTGCCAGCAGCCATAGGCCGGGGCCCGGGGAGCTGTTTTTT.

The gene calls are TRBV27 and TRBJ2-5; TRBD2 aligns across 8 bases. Germline lookup yields CDR1 MNHEY and CDR2 SMNVEV (reference sequence). This CDR3 is built from 16 residues. The V segment lost 3 bases and the J segment 5 bases; nucleotides outside the gene matches: 11. Here the CDR3 reads CASSLQGLVRGETQYF. For the CDR3, the DNA is TGTGCCAGCAGTTTGCAGGGACTAGTGCGAGGCGAGACCCAGTACTTC.

V usage is TRBV4-1 and J usage is TRBJ2-7, with TRBD2 as a possible D gene (6 bases). Germline values: CDR1 MGHRA, CDR2 YSYEKL. The V end was cut by 0 bases, the J end by 2 bases, with 11 bases between. This CDR3 has 15 residues. The CDR3 region has the DNA TGCGCCAGCAGCCAAGACGGGGGAGCGACCTACGAGCAGTACTTC. Amino acid sequence: CASSQDGGATYEQYF.

The CDR3 DNA is TGTGCCAGCAGCCGTCTAGCGGGAGGGCCGGAGACCCAGTACTTC. Translating gives CASSRLAGGPETQYF. V is TRBV3-1 (or the pseudogene TRBV3-2) and J is TRBJ2-5, with TRBD2 identical over 12 bases. Germline loops: CDR1 LGHDT, CDR2 YNNKEL (reference sequence). This CDR3 spans 15 amino acids. V lost 4 bases to trimming and J lost 5 bases; unmatched junction nucleotides: 5.

The rearrangement uses TRBV27 and TRBJ1-2, with D perhaps matching TRBD1 (6 bases). V was pared by 6 bases and J by 5 bases, with 22 bases between. The CDR3 covers 16 residues. Per the germline V gene, CDR1 is MNHEY and CDR2 is SMNVEV (reference sequence). The CDR3, as DNA: TGTGCCAGCAGCCCCTCCCTGGACAGCCCGTTTTATGGCTACACCTTC. It codes for CASSPSLDSPFYGYTF.

This sequence joins TRBV14 and TRBJ2-3; D may correspond to TRBD1 or TRBD2 (6 bases each). CDR3 length: 13 amino acids. Trimming took 4 bases from V and 4 from J, leaving 9 bases between them. The V gene's germline CDR1 is SGHDN and CDR2 FVKESK. Here the CDR3 reads CASSRGAADTQYF. Written as DNA, the CDR3 is TGTGCCAGCAGCCGGGGGGCCGCAGATACGCAGTATTTT. The full variable domain, in which reference TRBV14 and TRBJ2-3 provide the parts outside the CDR3, is EAGVTQFPSHSVIEKGQTVTLRCDPISGHDNLYWYRRVMGKEIKFLLHFVKESKQDESGMPNNRFLAERTGGTYSTLKVQPAELEDSGVYFCASSRGAADTQYFGPGTRLTVL.

The V gene is TRBV14, the J gene TRBJ1-4; D may be TRBD1 (6 bases). The germline gives CDR1 SGHDN, CDR2 FVKESK. The CDR3 is 16 residues long. V lost 1 base and J 8 bases, leaving 17 bases between the germline ends. CDR3 in DNA: TGTGCCAGCAGCCAAGCATCGGCAGGGGTGGAGGAAAAACTGTTTTTT. Its translation: CASSQASAGVEEKLFF.

A word on this clone: Other DNA sequences in this specimen translate into the identical CDR3. V usage is TRBV11-2 and J usage is TRBJ2-3, with D unclear. V lost 5 bases and J lost 9, with 15 bases in between. CDR1 is SGHAT and CDR2 is FQNNGV in the germline V gene. The CDR3 sequence is 13 residues long. DNA of the CDR3: TGTGCCAGCAGCCTCGAGGTAGCCGGGACGCAGTATTTT. Translated, it gives CASSLEVAGTQYF. The complete variable domain, with remaining parts taken from reference TRBV11-2 and TRBJ2-3, reads EAGVAQSPRYKIIEKRQSVAFWCNPISGHATLYWYQQILGQGPKLLIQFQNNGVVDDSQLPKDRFSAERLKGVDSTLKIQPAKLEDSAVYLCASSLEVAGTQYFGPGTRLTVL.

The chain links TRBV7-3 to TRBJ2-5, with D perhaps given as TRBD1 or TRBD2 (5 bases each). Trimming left V 5 bases short and J 4 bases short, with 11 bases between. Germline V gene data show CDR1 as SGHTA and CDR2 as FQGTGA. The CDR3 length is 13 residues. This chain's CDR3 is CASSPGTAETQYF. The CDR3 nucleotides are TGTGCCAGCAGCCCCGGGACGGCAGAGACCCAGTACTTC.

The V call is TRBV6-5, the J call TRBJ2-3, with TRBD1 matching over 10 bases. CDR1 and CDR2 (germline): MNHEY, SVGAGI. V trimming: 7 bases; J trimming: 3 bases; junction bases outside the gene matches: 4. The CDR3 runs 14 residues. The CDR3 is CASTGQGGTDTQYF. CDR3 nucleotides: TGTGCCAGCACCGGACAGGGGGGGACAGATACGCAGTATTTT.

This clone was picked up one time. The chain uses TRBV27 and TRBJ2-7; 9 bases map to TRBD1. This CDR3 is 15 amino acids long. V trimming: 7 bases; J trimming: 6 bases; junction bases outside the gene matches: 13. CDR1 and CDR2 (germline): MNHEY, SMNVEV (reference sequence). In DNA form, the CDR3 reads TGTGCCAGCATAGAAATGGGGACAGGGTTAGGCGAGCAGTACTTC. It yields the protein CASIEMGTGLGEQYF.

V gene TRBV3-1 (or the pseudogene TRBV3-2) combines with J gene TRBJ1-4; TRBD1 matches at 8 bases. The germline CDR1 and CDR2 sequences are LGHDT and YNNKEL (reference sequence). The ends lost 11 bases at V and 7 bases at J; junction bases unmatched: 3. The length of the CDR3 is 11 residues. The CDR3 coding sequence is TGTGCCGCAGGGGGCTTTGAAAAACTGTTTTTT. The encoded protein is CAAGGFEKLFF.

V is TRBV27 and J is TRBJ1-5; possible D gene TRBD1, 6 bases. This CDR3 is 13 amino acids long. Trimming removed 10 bases at V and 0 bases at J, with 10 bases between. Germline V gives CDR1 MNHEY, CDR2 SMNVEV (reference sequence). CDR3 sequence: CATGDLSNQPQHF. In DNA form, the CDR3 reads TGTGCCACAGGGGACCTTAGCAATCAGCCCCAGCATTTT.

This rearrangement joins TRBV19 to TRBJ1-3, with unresolved D. The germline V gene encodes CDR1 LNHDA and CDR2 SQIVND (reference sequence). V was clipped by 6 bases and J by 0 bases, with 15 bases between them. The CDR3 loop spans 16 amino acids. CDR3 sequence: CASSTATASSGNTIYF. The DNA of the CDR3 is TGTGCCAGTAGCACCGCAACAGCGAGCTCTGGAAACACCATATATTTT.

This clone was counted once. The chain is built from TRBV6-6 and TRBJ1-3; D unresolved. The CDR3 is made up of 12 amino acids. V lost 6 bases, J lost 3 bases, and 6 bases lay in between. From germline, CDR1 is MNHNY and CDR2 SVGAGI (reference sequence). The CDR3 loop is CASRADGNTIYF. The CDR3, as DNA: TGTGCCAGCAGGGCGGATGGAAACACCATATATTTT.

The rearrangement joins TRBV5-1 to TRBJ1-3; D is undetermined. Trimming shortened V by 7 bases and J by 12 bases, and 14 bases separated the two germline ends. This CDR3 contains 11 residues. Looked up from germline, CDR1 is SGHRS and CDR2 is YFSETQ. The CDR3 here is CASRSGVDIYF. CDR3 DNA sequence: TGCGCCAGCCGTTCCGGGGTCGACATATATTTT.

V gene TRBV6-1 combines with J gene TRBJ1-2; D is undetermined. Germline lookup yields CDR1 MNHNS and CDR2 SASEGT. V shed 3 bases and J shed 7 bases, with 9 bases lying between them. The CDR3 consists of 12 residues. This chain's CDR3 is CASSDRDLGYTF. CDR3 DNA sequence: TGTGCCAGCAGTGATAGGGATCTTGGCTACACCTTC.

The chain couples TRBV4-1 to TRBJ1-5; D unresolved. CDR3 size: 15 residues. V was clipped by 4 bases and J by 2 bases, with 12 bases between them. Per the germline V gene, CDR1 is MGHRA and CDR2 is YSYEKL. CDR3 DNA: TGCGCCAGCAGCCTTTACTATGCCGGCAATCAGCCCCAGCATTTT. It is translated as CASSLYYAGNQPQHF.

There are a few counts of this clone. This chain links TRBV5-1 with TRBJ2-7; perhaps TRBD1 as D (5 bases). V lost 4 bases and J 3 bases, leaving 17 bases between the germline ends. The CDR3 loop spans 15 amino acids. Germline CDR1 SGHRS, CDR2 YFSETQ. In nucleotides, the CDR3 is TGCGCCAGCAGCGAGAACTTAGGGGTTCTCTACGAGCAGTACTTC. It codes for CASSENLGVLYEQYF.

The V call is TRBV7-9, the J call TRBJ2-1; D remains ambiguous. V shed 0 bases and J shed 3 bases, with 9 bases lying between them. The germline CDR1 and CDR2 sequences are SEHNR and FQNEAQ (reference sequence). There are 15 residues in the CDR3. The CDR3 region has the DNA TGTGCCAGCAGCTTAGCGGGCCTTCTCTACAATGAGCAGTTCTTC. The encoded protein is CASSLAGLLYNEQFF.

The chain is built from TRBV4-1 and TRBJ1-4, with 7 nucleotides matching TRBD1. This CDR3 has 15 residues. The V gene's germline CDR1 is MGHRA and CDR2 YSYEKL. J was trimmed by 5 bases and V by 2 bases; bases with no gene match: 5. The CDR3 here is CASSQTGDGNEKLFF. In DNA, the CDR3 is TGCGCCAGCAGCCAAACAGGGGATGGAAATGAAAAACTGTTTTTT.